These T cell receptor beta chains were read from a single sample in a study of a mutant IDH1 vaccine in newly diagnosed glioma. Their target antigens are unknown. Produced via immunoSEQ multiplex PCR; TCRdb's table is partial and in-frame only. The repertoire holds 35,000 to 40,000 clones, with around 84% as singletons. The specimen comprised PBMCs, sampled from a glioma patient whose treatment included an IDH1 peptide vaccine. These receptors originate from a man between 40 and 49 years old with glioma. Both conserved end residues are part of each CDR3. A D gene is named only where the DNA matches it firmly. A row's size may be missing; if present it is once, few, many or a size class.

size: NA; D: NA; V: TRBV28; J: TRBJ1-2; DNA: TGTGCCACCGGACAGAGCGGGAGAGGCTACACCTTC; CDR3: CATGQSGRGYTF
size: once; D: NA; V: TRBV18; J: TRBJ1-3; DNA: TGTGCCAGCTCAGCGGACAGTCGCTCTGGAAACACCATATATTTT; CDR3: CASSADSRSGNTIYF
size: NA; D: NA; V: TRBV5-7; J: TRBJ2-7; DNA: TGTGCCAGCAGCTTTCCAGGGGCTACCTCCTACGAGCAGTACTTC; CDR3: CASSFPGATSYEQYF
size: NA; D: NA; V: TRBV2; J: TRBJ2-7; DNA: TGTGCCAGCAGGGCACAGGGCTACGAGCAGTACTTC; CDR3: CASRAQGYEQYF
size: NA; D: TRBD2; V: TRBV19; J: TRBJ2-2; DNA: TGTGCCAGTAGTCCCGGGGGGAGGTTAGCCGGGGAGCTGTTTTTT; CDR3: CASSPGGRLAGELFF
size: NA; D: NA; V: TRBV4-3; J: TRBJ1-4; DNA: TGCGCCAGCAGCCACGACAGAGCTAATGAAAAACTGTTTTTT; CDR3: CASSHDRANEKLFF
size: NA; D: TRBD1; V: TRBV6-6; J: TRBJ1-4; DNA: TGTGCCAGCAGTTACCGGGACAGGGGTTGGGAAAAACTGTTTTTT; CDR3: CASSYRDRGWEKLFF
size: once; D: NA; V: TRBV9; J: TRBJ1-2; DNA: TGTGCCAGCAGCGTAGGGATCAGGACAGTACCTAACTATGGCTACACCTTC; CDR3: CASSVGIRTVPNYGYTF
size: NA; D: NA; V: TRBV7-9; J: TRBJ1-3; DNA: TGTGCCAGCAGTCCCACGCGGTTCTCTGGAAACACCATATATTTT; CDR3: CASSPTRFSGNTIYF
size: NA; D: TRBD2; V: TRBV4-3; J: TRBJ2-1; DNA: TGCGCCAGCAGCCAGGGGATGGGGGGGAGGACGAACAATGAGCAGTTCTTC; CDR3: CASSQGMGGRTNNEQFF
size: NA; D: NA; V: TRBV6-5; J: TRBJ1-3; DNA: TGTGCCAGCAGTGGGGTCCTCTCTGGAAACACCATATATTTT; CDR3: CASSGVLSGNTIYF
size: NA; D: NA; V: TRBV7-9; J: TRBJ1-1; DNA: TGTGCCAGCAGCCCCCGTTCAGGGTCCAACACTGAAGCTTTCTTT; CDR3: CASSPRSGSNTEAFF
size: few; D: NA; V: TRBV5-6; J: TRBJ1-3; DNA: TGTGCCAGCAGCTATGACAGCCGCTCTGGAAACACCATATATTTT; CDR3: CASSYDSRSGNTIYF
size: NA; D: NA; V: TRBV7-2; J: TRBJ2-7; DNA: TGTGCCAGCAGCTTCGTGGGGCCCCCCTACGAGCAGTACTTC; CDR3: CASSFVGPPYEQYF
size: NA; D: NA; V: TRBV4-1; J: TRBJ1-1; DNA: TGCGCCAGCAGCCAAGATATACCGGGGGGAGCGTGGAGCGCTGAAGCTTTCTTT; CDR3: CASSQDIPGGAWSAEAFF
size: NA; D: NA; V: TRBV7-9; J: TRBJ2-4; DNA: TGTGCCAGCAGCCCCGCGGAAACCAAAAACATTCAGTACTTC; CDR3: CASSPAETKNIQYF
size: NA; D: NA; V: TRBV5-8; J: TRBJ1-3; DNA: TGTGCCAGCAGCTTTGGCAGCGCGGACTCTGGAAACACCATATATTTT; CDR3: CASSFGSADSGNTIYF
size: NA; D: NA; V: TRBV29-1; J: TRBJ1-2; DNA: TGCAGCGTCTTGGCAGGGCACTATGGCTACACCTTC; CDR3: CSVLAGHYGYTF
size: NA; D: NA; V: TRBV21-1; J: TRBJ2-7; DNA: TGTGCCACCTTCCCAAGTTCCTACGAGCAGTACTTC; CDR3: CATFPSSYEQYF
size: NA; D: TRBD1; V: TRBV28; J: TRBJ1-1; DNA: TGTGCCAGCGACGGGGGACAGCACACTGAAGCTTTCTTT; CDR3: CASDGGQHTEAFF
size: NA; D: NA; V: TRBV15; J: TRBJ2-7; DNA: TGTGCCACCAGCAGAGAGCACGGATACTACGAGCAGTACTTC; CDR3: CATSREHGYYEQYF
size: NA; D: NA; V: TRBV4-3; J: TRBJ1-3; DNA: TGCGCCAGCAGCCAAGAGCAGGCTGGAAACACCATATATTTT; CDR3: CASSQEQAGNTIYF
size: few; D: NA; V: TRBV4-1; J: TRBJ2-5; DNA: TGCGCCAGCAGCCCCCTGGCGTCGAGCCGACCGTACTTC; CDR3: CASSPLASSRPYF
size: once; D: NA; V: TRBV15; J: TRBJ1-2; DNA: TGTGCCACCAGCAGAGTAAAAGATTCGGGGGTTAACTATGGCTACACCTTC; CDR3: CATSRVKDSGVNYGYTF
size: NA; D: NA; V: TRBV5-1; J: TRBJ2-6; DNA: TGCGCCAGCAGCATCCAGGGATACGGGGCCAACGTCCTGACTTTC; CDR3: CASSIQGYGANVLTF
size: NA; D: NA; V: TRBV4-3; J: TRBJ1-2; DNA: TGCGCCAGCAGCCCTCTTCGAGGTTATGGCTACACCTTC; CDR3: CASSPLRGYGYTF
size: NA; D: TRBD1; V: TRBV2; J: TRBJ2-7; DNA: TGTGCCAGCATAATTCCGGGACAGGGGAGGGACGAGCAGTACTTC; CDR3: CASIIPGQGRDEQYF
size: NA; D: NA; V: TRBV25-1; J: TRBJ2-1; DNA: TGTGCCAGCAGTGTATACTCCGGGGATGAGCAGTTCTTC; CDR3: CASSVYSGDEQFF
size: NA; D: NA; V: TRBV14; J: TRBJ1-1; DNA: TGTGCCAGCAGCCAAGATCAGGGTTCGAACACTGAAGCTTTCTTT; CDR3: CASSQDQGSNTEAFF
size: NA; D: TRBD1; V: TRBV28; J: TRBJ2-2; DNA: TGTGCCAGCAGAGGACAGGGACAAGGAGCCGGGGAGCTGTTTTTT; CDR3: CASRGQGQGAGELFF
size: once; D: NA; V: TRBV6-1; J: TRBJ2-7; DNA: TGTGCCAGCAGTCCTCTGGGGAACGAGCAGTACTTC; CDR3: CASSPLGNEQYF
size: NA; D: NA; V: TRBV2; J: TRBJ1-1; DNA: TGTGCCAGCAGTGACGCAAGGACTTCGAACACTGAAGCTTTCTTT; CDR3: CASSDARTSNTEAFF
size: NA; D: TRBD2; V: TRBV11-2; J: TRBJ2-3; DNA: TGTGCCAGCAGCTCCGGACTAGCGGGAGGAGGGGATACGCAGTATTTT; CDR3: CASSSGLAGGGDTQYF
size: NA; D: NA; V: TRBV27; J: TRBJ2-2; DNA: TGTGCCAGCAGTCGGATAGACGGGGAGCTGTTTTTT; CDR3: CASSRIDGELFF
size: NA; D: NA; V: TRBV7-2; J: TRBJ2-1; DNA: TGTGCCAGCAGCTTCCCCGGGGAGCAGTTCTTC; CDR3: CASSFPGEQFF
size: NA; D: TRBD1; V: TRBV7-2; J: TRBJ2-5; DNA: TGTGCCAGCACGTCGGGCGGGACAGGGGAGACCCAGTACTTC; CDR3: CASTSGGTGETQYF
size: NA; D: TRBD2; V: TRBV10-2; J: TRBJ2-3; DNA: TGCGCCAGCCGTGCGGGGACTAGCGGGACCACAGATACGCAGTATTTT; CDR3: CASRAGTSGTTDTQYF